This T cell receptor beta chain is from a study of T cells after yellow fever vaccination. Study-wide results and caveats: A weaker secondary response peaked on day 5, the primary on day 15.

This CDR3 region has 17 residues. CDR1 is SGHRS and CDR2 is YFSETQ in the germline V gene. After removal of 0 bases from V and 2 bases from J, the junction contained 5 bases not matched to a gene. The study made its TCR cDNA through 5'RACE template switching. That step introduced a universal primer site along with UMIs. Each CDR3 protein gets one entry after TCRdb re-called the 5' RACE reads with MiXCR. This sample yields around 340,000 distinct CDR3 sequences, of which more than 8.5% are seen a single time; about a sixth belongs to the top ten. On this clonotype itself: Antigen specificity is unknown.

This TCR was sampled from a man in his late teens or twenties who received the YFV17D yellow fever vaccine. This chain uses TRBV5-1 with TRBJ2-3; 11 bases are shared with TRBD2. Sequencing used PBMCs, obtained on the day of the first yellow fever vaccination. The CDR3 is CASSLGLAGLYTDTQYF. The DNA of the CDR3 is TGCGCCAGCAGCTTGGGACTAGCGGGGTTATACACAGATACGCAGTATTTT. Supplemented by reference TRBV5-1 and TRBJ2-3, the full variable domain reads KAGVTQTPRYLIKTRGQQVTLSCSPISGHRSVSWYQQTPGQGLQFLFEYFSETQRNKGNFPGRFSGRQFSNSRSEMNVSTLELGDSALYLCASSLGLAGLYTDTQYFGPGTRLTVL.